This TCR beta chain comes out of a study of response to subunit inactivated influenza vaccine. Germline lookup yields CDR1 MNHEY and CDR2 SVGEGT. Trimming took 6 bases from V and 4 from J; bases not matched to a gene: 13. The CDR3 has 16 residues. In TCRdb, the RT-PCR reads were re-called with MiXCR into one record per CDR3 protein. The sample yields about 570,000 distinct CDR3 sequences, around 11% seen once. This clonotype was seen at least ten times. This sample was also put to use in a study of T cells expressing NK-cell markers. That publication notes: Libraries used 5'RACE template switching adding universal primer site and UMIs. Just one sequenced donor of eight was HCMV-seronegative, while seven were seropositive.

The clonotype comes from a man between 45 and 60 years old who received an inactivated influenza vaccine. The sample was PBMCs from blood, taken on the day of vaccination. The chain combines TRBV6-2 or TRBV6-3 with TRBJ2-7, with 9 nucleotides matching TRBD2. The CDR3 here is CASSRSLSGRIYEQYF. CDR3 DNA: TGTGCCAGCAGCCGGAGCCTCAGCGGGAGGATTTACGAGCAGTACTTC.